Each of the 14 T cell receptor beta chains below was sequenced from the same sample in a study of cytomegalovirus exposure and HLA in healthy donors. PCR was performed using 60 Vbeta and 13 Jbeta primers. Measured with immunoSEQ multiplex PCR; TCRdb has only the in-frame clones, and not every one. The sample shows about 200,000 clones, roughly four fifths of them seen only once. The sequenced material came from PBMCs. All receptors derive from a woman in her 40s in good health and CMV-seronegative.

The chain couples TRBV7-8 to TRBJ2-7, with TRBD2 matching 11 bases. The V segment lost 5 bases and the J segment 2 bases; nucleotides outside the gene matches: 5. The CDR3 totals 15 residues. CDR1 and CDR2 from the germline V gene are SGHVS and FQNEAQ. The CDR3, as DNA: TGTGCCAGCAGCGAACCACTAGCGGGAGCCTACGAGCAGTACTTC. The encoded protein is CASSEPLAGAYEQYF.

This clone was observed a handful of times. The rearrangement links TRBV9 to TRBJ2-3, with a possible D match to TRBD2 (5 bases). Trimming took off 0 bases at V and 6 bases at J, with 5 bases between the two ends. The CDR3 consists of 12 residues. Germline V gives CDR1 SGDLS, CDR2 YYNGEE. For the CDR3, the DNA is TGTGCCAGCAGCGTAGGAGGGGATACGCAGTATTTT. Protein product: CASSVGGDTQYF. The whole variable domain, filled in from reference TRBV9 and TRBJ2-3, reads DSGVTQTPKHLITATGQRVTLRCSPRSGDLSVYWYQQSLDQGLQFLIQYYNGEERAKGNILERFSAQQFPDLHSELNLSSLELGDSALYFCASSVGGDTQYFGPGTRLTVL.

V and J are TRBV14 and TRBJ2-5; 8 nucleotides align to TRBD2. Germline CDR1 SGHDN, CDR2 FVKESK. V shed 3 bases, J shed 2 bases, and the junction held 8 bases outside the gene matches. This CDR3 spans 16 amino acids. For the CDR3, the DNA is TGTGCCAGCAGCCAGGGTTACTCTAGCGGGCAAGAGACCCAGTACTTC. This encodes CASSQGYSSGQETQYF.

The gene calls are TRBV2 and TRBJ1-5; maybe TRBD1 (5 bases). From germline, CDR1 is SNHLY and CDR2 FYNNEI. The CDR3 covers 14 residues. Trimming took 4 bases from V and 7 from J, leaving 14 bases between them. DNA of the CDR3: TGTGCCAGCAGTGCCGACAGTACCTCCCAGCCCCAGCATTTT. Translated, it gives CASSADSTSQPQHF.

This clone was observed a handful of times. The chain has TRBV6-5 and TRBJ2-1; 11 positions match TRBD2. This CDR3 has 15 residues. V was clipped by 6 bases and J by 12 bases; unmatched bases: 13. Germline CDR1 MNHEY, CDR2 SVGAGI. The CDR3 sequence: CASSREMGLAASQFF. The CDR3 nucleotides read TGTGCCAGCAGCCGAGAGATGGGACTAGCGGCATCGCAGTTCTTC.

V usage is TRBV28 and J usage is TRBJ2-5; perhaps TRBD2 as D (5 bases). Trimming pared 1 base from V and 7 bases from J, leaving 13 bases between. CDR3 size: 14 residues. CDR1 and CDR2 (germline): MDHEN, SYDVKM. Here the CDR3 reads CASSLSPGGRTQYF. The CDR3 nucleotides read TGTGCCAGCAGTTTATCGCCAGGTGGGAGGACCCAGTACTTC.

CDR3 DNA: TGTGCCAGCTTTAACCCGGGATCCAAGCAGTATTTT. Protein: CASFNPGSKQYF. The chain carries TRBV6-5 and TRBJ2-3, with D possibly being TRBD2 (5 bases). V lost 8 bases and J lost 11, with 17 bases in between. Per germline, CDR1 MNHEY and CDR2 SVGAGI. CDR3 size: 12 residues.

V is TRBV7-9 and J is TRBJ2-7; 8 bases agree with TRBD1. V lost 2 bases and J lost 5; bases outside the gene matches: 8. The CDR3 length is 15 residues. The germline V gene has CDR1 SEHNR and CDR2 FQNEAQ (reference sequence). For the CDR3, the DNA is TGTGCCAGCAGCTTAAGGACAGGGTTTGGAGACGAGCAGTACTTC. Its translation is CASSLRTGFGDEQYF.

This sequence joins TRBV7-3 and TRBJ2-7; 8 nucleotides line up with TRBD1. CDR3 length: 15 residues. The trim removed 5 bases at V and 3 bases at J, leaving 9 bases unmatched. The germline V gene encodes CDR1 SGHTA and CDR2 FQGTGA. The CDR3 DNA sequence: TGTGCCAGCAGCCTCCTCGGGGACAGGCTCTACGAGCAGTACTTC. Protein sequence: CASSLLGDRLYEQYF.

The CDR3 coding sequence is TGTGCCAGCAGTTTTTCAGGGACAGTTCTTGAAAAACTGTTTTTT. Amino acid sequence: CASSFSGTVLEKLFF. The chain combines TRBV28 with TRBJ1-4; 7 bases align to TRBD1. This CDR3 contains 15 residues. The V segment lost 3 bases and the J segment 7 bases; nucleotides outside the gene matches: 8. Germline assignment: CDR1 MDHEN and CDR2 SYDVKM. The complete variable domain, with remaining parts taken from reference TRBV28 and TRBJ1-4, reads DVKVTQSSRYLVKRTGEKVFLECVQDMDHENMFWYRQDPGLGLRLIYFSYDVKMKEKGDIPEGYSVSREKKERFSLILESASTNQTSMYLCASSFSGTVLEKLFFGSGTQLSVL.

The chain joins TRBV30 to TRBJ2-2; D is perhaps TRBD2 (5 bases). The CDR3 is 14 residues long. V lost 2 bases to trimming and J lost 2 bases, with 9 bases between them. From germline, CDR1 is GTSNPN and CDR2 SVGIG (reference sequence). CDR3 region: CAWSLDFNTGELFF. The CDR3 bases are TGTGCCTGGAGTCTGGACTTTAACACCGGGGAGCTGTTTTTT.

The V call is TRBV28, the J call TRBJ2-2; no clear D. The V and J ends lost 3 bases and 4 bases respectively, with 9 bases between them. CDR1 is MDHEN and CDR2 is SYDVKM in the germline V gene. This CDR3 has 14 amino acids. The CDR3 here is CASSFRVVTGELFF. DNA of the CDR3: TGTGCCAGCAGTTTTCGTGTTGTCACCGGGGAGCTGTTTTTT.

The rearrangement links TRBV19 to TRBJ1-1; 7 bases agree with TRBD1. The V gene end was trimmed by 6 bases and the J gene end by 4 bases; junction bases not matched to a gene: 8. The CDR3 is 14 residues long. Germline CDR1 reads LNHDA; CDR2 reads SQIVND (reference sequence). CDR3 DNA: TGTGCCAGTAGCACAGGAACAGGGGTCACTGAAGCTTTCTTT. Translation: CASSTGTGVTEAFF.

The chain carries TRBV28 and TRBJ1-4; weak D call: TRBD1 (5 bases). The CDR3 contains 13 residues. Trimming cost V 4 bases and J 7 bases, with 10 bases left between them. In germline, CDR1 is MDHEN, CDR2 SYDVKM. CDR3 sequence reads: CASSWGGSEKLFF. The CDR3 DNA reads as TGTGCCAGCAGTTGGGGGGGGTCTGAAAAACTGTTTTTT.